This record looks at one TCR beta chain sequence and its context. This entry is derived from a study of blood T cell repertoires in COVID-19. For the study at large: Whether acute or convalescent, the COVID-19 samples came from the United States, Italy and Spain. From T cells, B-cell-depleted T cells, or PBMCs came the material, which was cDNA or gDNA.

Study processing details: Cell counts per sample came from amplifying reference gene primers. The table came from immunoSEQ multiplex PCR; TCRdb's copy has only in-frame clones and leaves some out. V and J calls and clone size come straight from that table; D and trimming were deduced from the DNA. Of 200,000 to 250,000 clones listed, around 88% were seen once; the top ten hold roughly an eighth. This sequence originates from an elderly man with acute or convalescent COVID-19. Sequenced material: peripheral blood.

In nucleotides, the CDR3 is TGTGCCAGCAGACAACAGGGGGCCCATGGCTACACCTTC. It encodes CASRQQGAHGYTF. The chain combines TRBV3-1 (or the pseudogene TRBV3-2) with TRBJ1-2; 9 nucleotides line up with TRBD1. With 6 bases clipped from V and 6 bases from J, the junction kept 5 bases outside the gene matches. Germline values: CDR1 LGHDT, CDR2 YNNKEL (reference sequence). The CDR3 is made up of 13 amino acids.